Sequencing of this TCR beta chain was carried out in a study of shared clonotypes between healthy human individuals. The CDR3 sequence is 14 residues long. CDR1 SEHNR and CDR2 FQNEAQ come from the germline V gene (reference sequence). J was trimmed by 3 bases and V by 5 bases; bases with no gene match: 5. Assay used: immunoSEQ multiplex PCR; TCRdb lists only in-frame clones, some missing. The table has some 680,000 clones, 55% to 85% seen once; the top ten hold around 1.8%. This sequence joins TRBV7-9 and TRBJ2-5; 8 bases fit TRBD1. Sequences were obtained from memory CD4+ T cells sorted from blood. Subset reported: CD45RA-negative fraction. This receptor was identified in a woman younger than 45 in good health. The CDR3 sequence is CASSRQTGEETQYF. CDR3 nucleotides: TGTGCCAGCAGCCGACAGACAGGGGAAGAGACCCAGTACTTC.